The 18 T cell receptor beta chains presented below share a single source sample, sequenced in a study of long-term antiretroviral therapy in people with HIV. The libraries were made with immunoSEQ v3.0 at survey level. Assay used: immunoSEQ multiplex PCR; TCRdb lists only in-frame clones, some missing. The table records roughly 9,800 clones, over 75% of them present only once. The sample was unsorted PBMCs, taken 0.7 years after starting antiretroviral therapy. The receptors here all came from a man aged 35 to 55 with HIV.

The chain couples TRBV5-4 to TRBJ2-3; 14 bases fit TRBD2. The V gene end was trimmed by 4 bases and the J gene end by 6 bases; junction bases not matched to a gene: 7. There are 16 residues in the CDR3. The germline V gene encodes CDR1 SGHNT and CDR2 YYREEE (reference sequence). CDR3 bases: TGTGCCAGCAGCACCGACGGACTAGCGGGAGGTGATACGCAGTATTTT. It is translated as CASSTDGLAGGDTQYF.

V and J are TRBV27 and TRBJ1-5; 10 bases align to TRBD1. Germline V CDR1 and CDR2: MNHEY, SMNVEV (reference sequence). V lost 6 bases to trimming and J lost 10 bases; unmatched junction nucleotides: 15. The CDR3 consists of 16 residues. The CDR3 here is CASRLSIGQGGGPQHF. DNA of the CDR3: TGTGCCAGCAGGCTAAGCATTGGACAGGGGGGTGGACCCCAGCATTTT.

The CDR3 sequence: CASSMGILAPSTDTQYF. CDR3 bases: TGTGCCAGTAGTATGGGGATACTAGCTCCTAGCACAGATACGCAGTATTTT. The chain carries TRBV19 and TRBJ2-3; D may be TRBD2 (6 bases). Looked up from germline, CDR1 is LNHDA and CDR2 is SQIVND (reference sequence). The V end lost 3 bases, the J end lost 0 bases, and 16 bases lay between the germline ends. This CDR3 spans 17 amino acids.

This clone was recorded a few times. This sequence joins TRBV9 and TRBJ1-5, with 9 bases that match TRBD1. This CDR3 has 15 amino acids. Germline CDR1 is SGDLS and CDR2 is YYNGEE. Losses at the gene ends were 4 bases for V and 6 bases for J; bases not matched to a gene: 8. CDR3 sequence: CASSPTGTGSQPQHF. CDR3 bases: TGTGCCAGCAGCCCCACAGGGACAGGGAGTCAGCCCCAGCATTTT.

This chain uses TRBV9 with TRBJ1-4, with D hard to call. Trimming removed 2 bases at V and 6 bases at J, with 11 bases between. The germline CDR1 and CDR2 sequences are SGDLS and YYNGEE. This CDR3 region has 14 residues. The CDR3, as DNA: TGTGCCAGCAGCGTCTCCGAAGTGGATGAAAAACTGTTTTTT. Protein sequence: CASSVSEVDEKLFF.

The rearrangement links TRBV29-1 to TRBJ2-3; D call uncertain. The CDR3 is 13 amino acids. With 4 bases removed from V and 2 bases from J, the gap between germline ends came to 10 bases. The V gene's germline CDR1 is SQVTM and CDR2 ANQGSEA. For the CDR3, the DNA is TGCAGCGTTGGGGTCGGCAACACAGATACGCAGTATTTT. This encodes CSVGVGNTDTQYF.

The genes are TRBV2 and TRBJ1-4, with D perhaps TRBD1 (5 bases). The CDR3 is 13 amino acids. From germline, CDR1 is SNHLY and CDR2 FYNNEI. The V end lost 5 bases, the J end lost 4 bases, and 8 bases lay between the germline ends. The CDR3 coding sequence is TGTGCCAGCAGTAGGGACCATAATGAAAAACTGTTTTTT. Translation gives CASSRDHNEKLFF.

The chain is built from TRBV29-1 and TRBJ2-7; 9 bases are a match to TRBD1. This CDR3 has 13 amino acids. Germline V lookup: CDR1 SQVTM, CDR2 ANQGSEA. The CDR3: CSALGQGMDEQYF. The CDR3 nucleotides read TGCAGTGCTCTGGGACAGGGAATGGACGAGCAGTACTTC.

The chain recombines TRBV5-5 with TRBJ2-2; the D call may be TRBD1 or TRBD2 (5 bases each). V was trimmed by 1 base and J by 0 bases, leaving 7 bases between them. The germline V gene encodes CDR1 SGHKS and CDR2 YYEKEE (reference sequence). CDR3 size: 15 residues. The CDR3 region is CASSLLGANTGELFF. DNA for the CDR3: TGTGCCAGCAGCTTGCTGGGGGCGAACACCGGGGAGCTGTTTTTT.

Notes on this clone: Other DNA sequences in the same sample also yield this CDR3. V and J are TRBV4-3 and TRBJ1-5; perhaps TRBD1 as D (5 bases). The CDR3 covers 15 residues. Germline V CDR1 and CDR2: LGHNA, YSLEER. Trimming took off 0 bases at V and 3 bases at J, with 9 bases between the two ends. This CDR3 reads CASSQDRVDNQPQHF. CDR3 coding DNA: TGCGCCAGCAGCCAAGACAGGGTAGACAATCAGCCCCAGCATTTT.

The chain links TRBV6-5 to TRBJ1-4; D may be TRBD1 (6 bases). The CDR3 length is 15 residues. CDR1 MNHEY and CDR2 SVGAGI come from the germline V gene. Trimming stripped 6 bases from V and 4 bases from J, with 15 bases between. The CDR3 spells CASSRGGSFNEKLFF. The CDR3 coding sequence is TGTGCCAGCAGCCGCGGGGGCAGTTTTAATGAAAAACTGTTTTTT.

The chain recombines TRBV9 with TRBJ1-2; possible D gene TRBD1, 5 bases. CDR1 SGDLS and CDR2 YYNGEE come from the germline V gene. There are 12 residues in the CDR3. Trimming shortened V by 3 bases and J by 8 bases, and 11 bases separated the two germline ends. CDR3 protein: CASSAGLRGYTF. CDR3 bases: TGTGCCAGCAGCGCGGGACTTAGGGGCTACACCTTC.

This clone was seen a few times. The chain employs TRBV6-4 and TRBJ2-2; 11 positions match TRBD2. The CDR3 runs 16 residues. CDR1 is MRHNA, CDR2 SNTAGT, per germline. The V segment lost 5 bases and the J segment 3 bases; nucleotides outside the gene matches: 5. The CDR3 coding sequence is TGTGCCAGCAGTTCTAGCGGGAGGCAGGACACCGGGGAGCTGTTTTTT. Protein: CASSSSGRQDTGELFF.

The CDR3 bases are TGTGCCAGCAGCTTAAAGGGACAGGGGGCGAGTGAGCAGTACTTC. Its protein product is CASSLKGQGASEQYF. The V and J genes are TRBV7-3 and TRBJ2-7; 12 bases fit TRBD1. V was pared by 1 base and J by 7 bases, with 5 bases of the junction left unmatched. This CDR3 has 15 amino acids. Germline V gives CDR1 SGHTA, CDR2 FQGTGA.

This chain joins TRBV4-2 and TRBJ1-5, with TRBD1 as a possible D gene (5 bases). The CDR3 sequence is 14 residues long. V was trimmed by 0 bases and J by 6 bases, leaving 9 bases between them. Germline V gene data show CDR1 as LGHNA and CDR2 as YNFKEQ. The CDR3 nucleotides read TGTGCCAGCAGCCAAGATAGTGGGGGTCAGCCCCAGCATTTT. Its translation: CASSQDSGGQPQHF.

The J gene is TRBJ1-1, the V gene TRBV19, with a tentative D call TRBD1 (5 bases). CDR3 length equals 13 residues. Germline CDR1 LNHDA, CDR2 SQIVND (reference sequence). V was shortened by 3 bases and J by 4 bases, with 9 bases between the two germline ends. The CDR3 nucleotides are TGTGCCAGTAGTATCGACAGTGTCACTGAAGCTTTCTTT. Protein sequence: CASSIDSVTEAFF.

The CDR3 spells CASSLRQGSEQYF. DNA of the CDR3: TGTGCCAGCAGCTTACGACAGGGGAGCGAGCAGTACTTC. This rearrangement joins TRBV7-6 to TRBJ2-7; 8 bases fit TRBD1. Germline-derived CDR1 and CDR2 are SGHVS and FNYEAQ. The J segment lost 6 bases and the V segment lost 2 bases, leaving 3 bases of the junction unmatched. The length of the CDR3 is 13 residues.

CDR3 DNA sequence: TGTGCCAGCGGGCGGGGTTTCAGGGATGAGCAGTTCTTC. The encoded protein is CASGRGFRDEQFF. The chain joins TRBV7-3 to TRBJ2-1; perhaps TRBD2 as D (6 bases). Trimming left V 8 bases short and J 8 bases short, with 16 bases between. The CDR3 is 13 amino acids. Germline values: CDR1 SGHTA, CDR2 FQGTGA.